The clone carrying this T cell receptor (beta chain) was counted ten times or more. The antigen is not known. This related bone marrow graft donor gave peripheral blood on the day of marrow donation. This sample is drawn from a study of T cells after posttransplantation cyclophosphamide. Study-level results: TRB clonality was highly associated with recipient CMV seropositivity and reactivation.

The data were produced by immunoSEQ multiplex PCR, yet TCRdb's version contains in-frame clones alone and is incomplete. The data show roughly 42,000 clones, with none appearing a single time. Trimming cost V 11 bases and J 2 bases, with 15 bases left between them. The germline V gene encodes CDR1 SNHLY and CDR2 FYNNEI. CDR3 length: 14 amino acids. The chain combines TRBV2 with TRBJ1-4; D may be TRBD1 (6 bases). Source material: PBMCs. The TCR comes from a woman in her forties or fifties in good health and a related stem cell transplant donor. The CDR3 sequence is CAGHRVATNEKLFF. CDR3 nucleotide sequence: TGTGCCGGACACAGGGTTGCGACTAATGAAAAACTGTTTTTT.